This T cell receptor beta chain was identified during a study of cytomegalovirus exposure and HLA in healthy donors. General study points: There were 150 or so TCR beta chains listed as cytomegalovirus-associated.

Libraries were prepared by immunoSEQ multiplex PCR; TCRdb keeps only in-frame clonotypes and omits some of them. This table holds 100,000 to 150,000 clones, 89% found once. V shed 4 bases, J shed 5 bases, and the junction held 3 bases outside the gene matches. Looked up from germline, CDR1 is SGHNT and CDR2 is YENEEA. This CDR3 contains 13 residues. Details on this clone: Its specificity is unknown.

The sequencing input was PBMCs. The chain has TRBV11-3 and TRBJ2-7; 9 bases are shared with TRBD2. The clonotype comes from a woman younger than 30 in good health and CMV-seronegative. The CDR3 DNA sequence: TGTGCCAGCAGCTCCGGGACTAGCAACGAGCAGTACTTC. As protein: CASSSGTSNEQYF. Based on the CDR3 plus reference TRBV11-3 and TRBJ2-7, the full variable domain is EAGVVQSPRYKIIEKKQPVAFWCNPISGHNTLYWYLQNLGQGPELLIRYENEEAVDDSQLPKDRFSAERLKGVDSTLKIQPAELGDSAVYLCASSSGTSNEQYFGPGTRLTVT.